This record looks at one T cell receptor beta chain sequence and its context. No antigen is known for it. Profiling relied on immunoSEQ multiplex PCR, and the TCRdb table lists in-frame clones only, not all of them. Of fewer than 150,000 clones in the sample, under 95% were seen once. This sample was taken from a study of T cell responses to AZD1222 COVID-19 vaccine. Study-wide findings and caveats: With two AZD1222 doses given, Spike-specific TCR breadth and depth both rose. Among the donors, most were white British and more were female, and clonal diversity was possibly underestimated.

The CDR3 consists of 15 residues. The germline gives CDR1 LNHDA, CDR2 SQIVND (reference sequence). V was clipped by 1 base and J by 7 bases, with 14 bases between them. This chain uses TRBV19 with TRBJ1-5; weak D call: TRBD1 (5 bases). The material sequenced was peripheral blood, taken 28 days after the second AZD1222 dose. The source of this sequence is an adult who received the AZD1222 COVID-19 vaccine. The CDR3 loop reads CASSIGAGGYQPQHF. CDR3 DNA: TGTGCCAGTAGTATAGGAGCGGGGGGATACCAGCCCCAGCATTTT.